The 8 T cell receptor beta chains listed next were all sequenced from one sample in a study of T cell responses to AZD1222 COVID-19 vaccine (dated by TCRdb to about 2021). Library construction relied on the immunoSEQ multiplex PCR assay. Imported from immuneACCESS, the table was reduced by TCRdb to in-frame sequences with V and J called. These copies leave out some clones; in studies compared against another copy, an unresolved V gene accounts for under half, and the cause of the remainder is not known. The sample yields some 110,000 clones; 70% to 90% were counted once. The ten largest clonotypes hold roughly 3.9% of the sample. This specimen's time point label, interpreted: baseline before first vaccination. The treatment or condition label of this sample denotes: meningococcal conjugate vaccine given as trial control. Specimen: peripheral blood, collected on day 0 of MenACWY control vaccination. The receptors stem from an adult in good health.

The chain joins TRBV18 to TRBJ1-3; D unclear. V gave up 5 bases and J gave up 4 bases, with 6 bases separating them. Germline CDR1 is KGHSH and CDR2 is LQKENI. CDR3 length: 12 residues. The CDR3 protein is CASSSEGNTIYF. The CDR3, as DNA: TGTGCCAGCTCATCCGAGGGAAACACCATATATTTT.

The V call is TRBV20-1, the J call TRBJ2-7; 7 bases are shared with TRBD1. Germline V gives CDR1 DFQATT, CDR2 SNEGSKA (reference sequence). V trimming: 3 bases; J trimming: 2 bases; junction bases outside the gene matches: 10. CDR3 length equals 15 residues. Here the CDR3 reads CSASSGQVIAYEQYF. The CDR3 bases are TGCAGTGCTAGTTCCGGACAGGTTATCGCCTACGAGCAGTACTTC.

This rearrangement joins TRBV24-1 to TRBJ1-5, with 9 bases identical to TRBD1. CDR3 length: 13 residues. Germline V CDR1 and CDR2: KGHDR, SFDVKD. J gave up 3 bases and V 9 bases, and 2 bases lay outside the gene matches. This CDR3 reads CATGQGTNQPQHF. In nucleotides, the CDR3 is TGTGCCACCGGACAGGGGACCAATCAGCCCCAGCATTTT.

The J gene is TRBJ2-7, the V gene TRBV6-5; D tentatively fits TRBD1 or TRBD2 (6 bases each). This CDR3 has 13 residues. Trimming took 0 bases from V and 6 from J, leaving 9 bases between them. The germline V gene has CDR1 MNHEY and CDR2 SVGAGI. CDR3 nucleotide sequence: TGTGCCAGCAGTTACTCCGGGGGCAGCGAGCAGTACTTC. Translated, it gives CASSYSGGSEQYF.

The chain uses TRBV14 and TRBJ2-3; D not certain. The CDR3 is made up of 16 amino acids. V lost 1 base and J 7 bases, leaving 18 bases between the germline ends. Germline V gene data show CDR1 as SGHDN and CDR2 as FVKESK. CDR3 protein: CASSQGGPFGQYTQYF. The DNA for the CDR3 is TGTGCCAGCAGCCAAGGTGGCCCGTTTGGTCAGTATACGCAGTATTTT.

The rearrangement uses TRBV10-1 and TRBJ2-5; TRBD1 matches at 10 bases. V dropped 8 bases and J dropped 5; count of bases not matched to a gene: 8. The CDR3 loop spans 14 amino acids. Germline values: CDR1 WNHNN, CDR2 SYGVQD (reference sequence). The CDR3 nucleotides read TGCGCCAGCTGGTGGACAGGGGGGAGGGAGACCCAGTACTTC. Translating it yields CASWWTGGRETQYF.

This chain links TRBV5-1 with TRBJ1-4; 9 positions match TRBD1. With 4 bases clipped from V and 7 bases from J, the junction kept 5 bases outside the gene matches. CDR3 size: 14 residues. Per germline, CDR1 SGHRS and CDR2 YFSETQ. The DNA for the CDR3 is TGCGCCAGCAGCCGGGACAGGGTTGTTGAAAAACTGTTTTTT. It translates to CASSRDRVVEKLFF.

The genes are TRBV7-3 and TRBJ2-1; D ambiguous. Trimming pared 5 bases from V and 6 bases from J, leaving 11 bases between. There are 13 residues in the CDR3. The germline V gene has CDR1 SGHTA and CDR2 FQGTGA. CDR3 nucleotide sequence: TGTGCCAGCAGCCCAGCGAACACCAATGAGCAGTTCTTC. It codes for CASSPANTNEQFF.